This TCR beta chain is drawn from a study of T cells in Graves' hyperthyroidism and ophthalmopathy. This clonotype occurred many times. Its antigen is not known. Overall study results and limits: Blood held most thyroid clonotypes expanded above 0.001 frequency.

The CDR3 has 14 residues. CDR1 and CDR2 (germline): SQVTM, ANQGSEA. The V end was cut by 7 bases, the J end by 3 bases, with 15 bases between. Exclusion of a patient resulted from uncontrolled infection, other autoimmune disease, pregnancy or lactation. Diagnoses used clinical symptoms, serum thyroxine and TRAb, thyroid ultrasound and orbital computed tomography. TCR beta CDR3 regions were amplified from RNA. First-round RT-PCR with HTBI primers amplified the TCR CDR3 region. TCRdb used MiXCR to reprocess the multiplex PCR reads, holding one entry per CDR3 protein. This repertoire shows a few hundred thousand distinct CDR3 sequences, over 45% found once; its top ten account for 44%.

The sequence came from an adult woman with Graves' disease, either hyperthyroidism or ophthalmopathy (not recorded which). The specimen sequenced was peripheral blood or thyroid tissue (not recorded which). V gene TRBV29-1 combines with J gene TRBJ2-2; D possibly uses TRBD1 or TRBD2 (5 bases each). The DNA of the CDR3 is TGCAGCGACCTCGACGGGACGCACACCGGGGAGCTGTTTTTT. Encoded protein: CSDLDGTHTGELFF.